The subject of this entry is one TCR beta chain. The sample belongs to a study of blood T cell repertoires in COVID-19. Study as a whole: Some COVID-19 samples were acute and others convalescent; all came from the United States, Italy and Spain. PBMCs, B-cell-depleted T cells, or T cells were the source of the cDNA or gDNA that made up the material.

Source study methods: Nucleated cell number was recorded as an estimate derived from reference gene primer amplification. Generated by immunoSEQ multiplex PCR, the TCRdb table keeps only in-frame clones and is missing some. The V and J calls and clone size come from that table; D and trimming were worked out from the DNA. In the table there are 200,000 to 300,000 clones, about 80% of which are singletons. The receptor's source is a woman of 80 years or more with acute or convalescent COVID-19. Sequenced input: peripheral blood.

The CDR3 loop is CASSLAGRGGEDTQYF. DNA for the CDR3: TGTGCCAGCAGCTTAGCGGGGCGGGGGGGCGAAGATACGCAGTATTTT. The chain combines TRBV7-6 with TRBJ2-3; TRBD2 aligns across 9 bases. The junction had 6 bases not matched to a gene; V was cut back by 0 bases and J by 5 bases. The CDR3 is 16 amino acids. Germline V CDR1 and CDR2: SGHVS, FNYEAQ.